Presented here are 31 T cell receptor beta chains from one specimen sequenced in a study of low-dose radiotherapy and immunotherapy resistance in tumors. Time point noted: before trial treatment. TRAV- and TRBV-specific primers primed first-strand cDNA, covering alpha and beta chains. TCRs underwent about 22 PCR cycles of amplification with a constant-region primer and V-primer adapter. TCRdb analysed the reads with MiXCR anew, one entry per CDR3 protein. The sample has about 60,000 distinct CDR3 sequences, approximately 25% seen once. The sequencing used PBMCs, collected before treatment. These TCRs come from a male donor with prostate cancer.

This clonotype occurred many times. This rearrangement joins TRBV7-2 to TRBJ1-5; 9 bases are shared with TRBD1. The CDR3 covers 17 residues. J lost 5 bases, V lost 3 bases, and 11 bases had no gene match. The V gene's germline CDR1 is SGHTA and CDR2 FQGNSA. The CDR3 here is CASSLGRMGTGYQPQHF. The CDR3 DNA reads TGTGCCAGCAGCTTGGGTCGGATGGGGACAGGGTATCAGCCCCAGCATTTT.

In its sample, this clonotype was seen many times. The chain couples TRBV10-3 to TRBJ1-1; 7 positions agree with TRBD1. This CDR3 spans 15 amino acids. V was pared by 8 bases and J by 1 base, with 10 bases of the junction left unmatched. Germline lookup yields CDR1 ENHRY and CDR2 SYGVKD. In nucleotides, the CDR3 is TGTGCCATCTTGAGTGTACAGGGGCCGAACACTGAAGCTTTCTTT. It encodes CAILSVQGPNTEAFF.

This clonotype was detected ten times or more. The V call is TRBV5-1, the J call TRBJ2-3; 14 positions agree with TRBD2. With 3 bases clipped from V and 1 base from J, the junction kept 7 bases outside the gene matches. CDR1 and CDR2 from the germline V gene are SGHRS and YFSETQ. This CDR3 has 18 residues. In DNA, the CDR3 is TGCGCCAGCAGCTCTAATCCGGGACTAGCGGGAGGCACAGATACGCAGTATTTT. Residues: CASSSNPGLAGGTDTQYF.

This clonotype has ten or more counts. The chain combines TRBV2 with TRBJ1-1; D gene unclear. This CDR3 spans 13 amino acids. The V end was cut by 6 bases, the J end by 2 bases, with 10 bases between. From germline, CDR1 is SNHLY and CDR2 FYNNEI. As DNA, the CDR3 is TGTGCCAGCAGGGCCTTGTTCAACACTGAAGCTTTCTTT. Its translation is CASRALFNTEAFF.

In this sample, this clonotype turned up many times. This rearrangement joins TRBV19 to TRBJ2-5; TRBD1 aligns across 9 bases. CDR1 is LNHDA, CDR2 SQIVND, per germline (reference sequence). With V trimmed by 5 bases and J by 4 bases, 14 bases remained unmatched. This CDR3 is 17 amino acids long. CDR3 region: CASSPHLGGQGRETQYF. In nucleotides, the CDR3 is TGTGCCAGTAGTCCCCATTTGGGGGGACAGGGAAGAGAGACCCAGTACTTC.

The rearrangement links TRBV6-2 or TRBV6-3 to TRBJ1-5, with 7 bases aligning to TRBD1. With 5 bases clipped from V and 5 bases from J, the junction kept 27 bases outside the gene matches. The germline V gene has CDR1 MNHEY and CDR2 SVGEGT. The CDR3 is 21 amino acids. Here the CDR3 reads CASSEKTFRGGRGGGDQPQHF. CDR3 in DNA: TGTGCCAGCAGTGAAAAGACTTTTCGAGGGGGCCGAGGTGGCGGGGATCAGCCCCAGCATTTT.

The chain combines TRBV19 with TRBJ2-7, with 9 bases that match TRBD1. This CDR3 has 15 residues. Per germline, CDR1 LNHDA and CDR2 SQIVND (reference sequence). Unmatched junction bases numbered 8, after V lost 5 bases and J lost 3 bases. The CDR3: CASSSPRDRVYEQYF. As DNA, the CDR3 is TGTGCCAGTAGTTCCCCCCGGGACAGGGTCTACGAGCAGTACTTC.

The genes are TRBV2 and TRBJ2-7; 8 bases line up with TRBD2. CDR3 length: 16 amino acids. V trimming: 2 bases; J trimming: 3 bases; junction bases outside the gene matches: 9. Germline V CDR1 and CDR2: SNHLY, FYNNEI. The CDR3 nucleotides read TGTGCCAGCAGTGAATATAGCGGGGCGGAATACTACGAGCAGTACTTC. This sequence encodes CASSEYSGAEYYEQYF.

Judged by abundance, this clonotype is medium-sized. This sequence joins TRBV6-1 and TRBJ1-5; no reliable D call. Germline V gene sequence: CDR1 MNHNS, CDR2 SASEGT. The CDR3 has 12 amino acids. Trimming took 6 bases from V and 2 from J, leaving 5 bases between them. This chain's CDR3 is CASSSGNQPQHF. The DNA of the CDR3 is TGTGCCAGCAGCTCAGGCAATCAGCCCCAGCATTTT.

This clonotype was seen many times. V is TRBV10-3 and J is TRBJ1-6, with D maybe TRBD1 (5 bases). Deletions cut 6 bases from V and 7 bases from J, with 10 bases between. Germline assignment: CDR1 ENHRY and CDR2 SYGVKD. The CDR3 consists of 13 residues. The CDR3 coding sequence is TGTGCCATCAGGGGGGAGGGGAATTCACCCCTCCACTTT. Amino acid sequence: CAIRGEGNSPLHF.

This clonotype has at least ten counts. The rearrangement joins TRBV24-1 to TRBJ2-2; D might be TRBD1 or TRBD2, each matching 5 bases. Germline values: CDR1 KGHDR, CDR2 SFDVKD. The CDR3 runs to 14 residues. V lost 5 bases, J lost 6 bases, and 12 bases lay in between. The CDR3 nucleotides are TGTGCCACCAGTGTCGCAGGGAGCCCCGGGGAGCTGTTTTTT. Amino acid sequence: CATSVAGSPGELFF.

This clonotype was counted at least ten times. As DNA, the CDR3 is TGTGCCAGCAGCCCAGATATTGGAAACTATGGCTACACCTTC. Translation gives CASSPDIGNYGYTF. The chain employs TRBV13 and TRBJ1-2; D is unclear. The V end was cut by 5 bases, the J end by 2 bases, with 12 bases between. This CDR3 spans 14 amino acids. The germline V gene encodes CDR1 PRHDT and CDR2 FYEKMQ (reference sequence).

This rearrangement joins TRBV19 to TRBJ2-5; D possibly uses TRBD1 or TRBD2 (5 bases each). CDR1 is LNHDA, CDR2 SQIVND, per germline (reference sequence). The V end was cut by 8 bases, the J end by 7 bases, with 17 bases between. The CDR3 totals 13 residues. In nucleotides, the CDR3 is TGTGCCAGTTCGGCCGGGGCGGATGGGACCCAGTACTTC. Residues: CASSAGADGTQYF. Full variable domain (outside the CDR3, taken from reference TRBV19 and TRBJ2-5): DGGITQSPKYLFRKEGQNVTLSCEQNLNHDAMYWYRQDPGQGLRLIYYSQIVNDFQKGDIAEGYSVSREKKESFPLTVTSAQKNPTAFYLCASSAGADGTQYFGPGTRLLVL.

This clonotype appeared many times. This chain uses TRBV20-1 with TRBJ1-1; weak D call: TRBD1 (5 bases). V was pared by 6 bases and J by 3 bases, with 11 bases between. Germline V gene sequence: CDR1 DFQATT, CDR2 SNEGSKA (reference sequence). This CDR3 spans 12 amino acids. This CDR3 reads CSASWGDTEAFF. In DNA, the CDR3 is TGCAGTGCGAGTTGGGGGGACACTGAAGCTTTCTTT.

This clonotype came up a few times. The V and J genes are TRBV7-2 and TRBJ2-1; no clear D gene. This CDR3 contains 12 residues. Germline V lookup: CDR1 SGHTA, CDR2 FQGNSA. The germline V and J ends were trimmed by 5 bases and 13 bases, with 15 bases remaining between them. CDR3 bases: TGTGCCAGCAGCCTCCGGGTGGGTTCTCAGTTCTTC. Translated: CASSLRVGSQFF. Drawing the rest from reference TRBV7-2 and TRBJ2-1, the complete variable domain is GAGVSQSPSNKVTEKGKDVELRCDPISGHTALYWYRQSLGQGLEFLIYFQGNSAPDKSGLPSDRFSAERTGGSVSTLTIQRTQQEDSAVYLCASSLRVGSQFFGPGTRLTVL.

This clonotype was seen repeatedly, ten times or more. The rearrangement links TRBV6-1 to TRBJ2-1, with D possibly TRBD1 on 6 matching bases. The CDR3 loop spans 16 amino acids. The V end was cut by 2 bases, the J end by 2 bases, with 13 bases between. CDR1 MNHNS and CDR2 SASEGT come from the germline V gene. The CDR3 spells CASSELGGITYNEQFF. The DNA for the CDR3 is TGTGCCAGCAGTGAACTAGGGGGAATCACCTACAATGAGCAGTTCTTC.

Ten or more counts support this clonotype. The rearrangement uses TRBV6-2 or TRBV6-3 and TRBJ2-2; 10 bases are shared with TRBD1. CDR3 length: 15 residues. Germline-derived CDR1 and CDR2 are MNHEY and SVGEGT. With 5 bases clipped from V and 7 bases from J, the junction kept 7 bases outside the gene matches. As DNA, the CDR3 is TGTGCCAGCAGTGAAGGGACAGGGGTTAGCGGGGAGCTGTTTTTT. Amino acid sequence: CASSEGTGVSGELFF.

This clonotype was seen many times. The rearrangement links TRBV12-3 or TRBV12-4 to TRBJ2-2, with 7 bases that match TRBD1. This CDR3 is 15 amino acids long. J gave up 0 bases and V 5 bases, and 3 bases lay outside the gene matches. The CDR3 sequence: CASSQDRSNTGELFF. In DNA form, the CDR3 reads TGTGCCAGCAGTCAGGACAGGTCGAACACCGGGGAGCTGTTTTTT.

This clonotype was detected ten times or more. DNA for the CDR3: TGTGCCAGCAGCTTAACAGGGGGTGGGAATGAGCAGTTCTTC. The encoded protein is CASSLTGGGNEQFF. V and J are TRBV7-2 and TRBJ2-1, with 8 bases fitting TRBD1. Trimming removed 2 bases from V and 7 bases from J; junction bases left unmatched: 4. This CDR3 has 14 residues. Germline V gene lookup returns CDR1 SGHTA and CDR2 FQGNSA.

The V gene is TRBV7-9, the J gene TRBJ2-7; D ambiguous. The CDR3 totals 16 residues. Germline CDR1 reads SEHNR; CDR2 reads FQNEAQ (reference sequence). V lost 2 bases, J lost 3 bases, and 17 bases lay in between. CDR3: CASSLTLGRASYEQYF. CDR3 in DNA: TGTGCCAGCAGCTTAACCCTGGGTAGAGCCAGCTACGAGCAGTACTTC. Full variable domain (rest looked up from reference TRBV7-9 and TRBJ2-7): DTGVSQNPRHKITKRGQNVTFRCDPISEHNRLYWYRQTLGQGPEFLTYFQNEAQLEKSRLLSDRFSAERPKGSFSTLEIQRTEQGDSAMYLCASSLTLGRASYEQYFGPGTRLTVT.

Remarks on this clonotype: A far larger clone is just one base off, so this is likely a read error. V usage is TRBV28 and J usage is TRBJ2-7, with D perhaps matching TRBD2 (6 bases). The CDR3 loop spans 13 amino acids. CDR1 MDHEN and CDR2 SYDVKM come from the germline V gene. The germline V and J ends were trimmed by 7 bases and 7 bases, with 17 bases remaining between them. CDR3 region: CASTGPGANEQYF. DNA for the CDR3: TGTGCCAGCACGGGCCCGGGAGCCAATGAGCAGTACTTC. Full variable domain (rest looked up from reference TRBV28 and TRBJ2-7): DVKVTQSSRYLVKRTGEKVFLECVQDMDHENMFWYRQDPGLGLRLIYFSYDVKMKEKGDIPEGYSVSREKKERFSLILESASTNQTSMYLCASTGPGANEQYFGPGTRLTVT.

This clonotype has a count of ten or more. The gene calls are TRBV11-2 and TRBJ1-2; D gene ambiguous. Germline-derived CDR1 and CDR2 are SGHAT and FQNNGV. V gave up 5 bases and J gave up 4 bases, with 11 bases separating them. CDR3 length: 13 amino acids. This CDR3 reads CASSASIGYGYTF. CDR3 bases: TGTGCCAGCAGCGCCTCAATAGGCTATGGCTACACCTTC.

This clonotype was seen once. The J gene is TRBJ2-3, the V gene TRBV10-3, with D possibly matching TRBD2 (6 bases). Trimming removed 10 bases from V and 0 bases from J, with 17 bases in between. Germline V gene data show CDR1 as ENHRY and CDR2 as SYGVKD. CDR3 size: 15 residues. This CDR3 reads CATWAGSGSTDTQYF. The CDR3 bases are TGTGCCACCTGGGCGGGGAGCGGGAGCACAGATACGCAGTATTTT.

For this clonotype: A far larger clone differs by one base, so this is likely a read error. CDR3 residues: CASSEVNSRGAKSIQYF. The CDR3 DNA reads TGTGCCAGCAGTGAAGTAAACAGCCGGGGAGCCAAAAGCATTCAGTACTTC. This chain joins TRBV6-5 and TRBJ2-4; weak D call: TRBD2 (5 bases). This CDR3 is 17 amino acids long. The germline V gene encodes CDR1 MNHEY and CDR2 SVGAGI.

With regard to this clonotype: With only one base between it and a far larger clone, this is likely a read error. The chain has TRBV7-2 and TRBJ1-5; 11 bases align to TRBD1. Germline CDR1 is SGHTA and CDR2 is FQGNSA. The CDR3 loop spans 16 amino acids. The CDR3 loop is CPSSLGDRGSNQPQHF. The CDR3 DNA is TGTCCCAGCAGCTTAGGGGACAGGGGGAGCAATCAGCCCCAGCATTTT.

This clonotype turned up a few times. The rearrangement links TRBV10-2 to TRBJ2-1, with 9 bases that match TRBD1. Per the germline V gene, CDR1 is WSHSY and CDR2 is SAAADI. The CDR3 consists of 15 residues. With 1 base clipped from V and 5 bases from J, the junction kept 3 bases outside the gene matches. This chain's CDR3 is CASSEWGQGNNEQFF. The CDR3 DNA sequence: TGCGCCAGCAGTGAGTGGGGACAGGGAAACAATGAGCAGTTCTTC.

Of note for this clonotype: A much larger clone differs from this one at a single base, so this may be a read error. The chain combines TRBV7-9 with TRBJ2-3; D gene uncertain. Trimming removed 5 bases at V and 9 bases at J, with 21 bases between. Per the germline V gene, CDR1 is SEHNR and CDR2 is FQNEAQ (reference sequence). The CDR3 is 15 residues long. CDR3 in amino acids: CASSPSWPIGQTQYF. In DNA form, the CDR3 reads TGTGCCAGCAGCCCCTCTTGGCCCATCGGCCAGACGCAGTATTTT. The variable domain in full, completed from reference TRBV7-9 and TRBJ2-3, reads DTGVSQNPRHKITKRGQNVTFRCDPISEHNRLYWYRQTLGQGPEFLTYFQNEAQLEKSRLLSDRFSAERPKGSFSTLEIQRTEQGDSAMYLCASSPSWPIGQTQYFGPGTRLTVL.

This clonotype was seen repeatedly, ten times or more. V and J are TRBV6-2 or TRBV6-3 and TRBJ2-7; 11 nucleotides agree with TRBD1. V trimming: 5 bases; J trimming: 3 bases; junction bases outside the gene matches: 3. The CDR3 is 14 amino acids. Germline CDR1 MNHEY, CDR2 SVGEGT. CDR3 in amino acids: CASSEGTGGYEQYF. Here the CDR3 DNA reads TGTGCCAGCAGTGAAGGGACAGGGGGCTACGAGCAGTACTTC.

In its sample, this clonotype was seen many times. The chain combines TRBV7-9 with TRBJ2-1; the match to TRBD1 covers 8 bases. Germline V gives CDR1 SEHNR, CDR2 FQNEAQ (reference sequence). This CDR3 has 14 amino acids. Trimming at V came to 4 bases and at J to 4 bases, leaving 3 bases not matched to a gene. CDR3: CASSYRDRYNEQFF. DNA for the CDR3: TGTGCCAGCAGCTACCGGGACAGGTACAATGAGCAGTTCTTC.

As regards this clonotype: A far larger clone is just one base off, so this is likely a read error. The chain combines TRBV7-3 with TRBJ2-4, with D tentatively TRBD1 (5 bases). V lost 3 bases and J lost 7, with 10 bases in between. CDR3 length equals 13 residues. Germline CDR1 reads SGHTA; CDR2 reads FQGTGA. The chain's CDR3 is CASSLTVRNIQYF. The CDR3 bases are TGTGCCAGCAGCTTGACAGTTAGGAACATTCAGTACTTC.

This clonotype came up many times. J is TRBJ2-7 and V is TRBV11-2; 12 bases align to TRBD2. With V trimmed by 4 bases and J by 3 bases, 4 bases remained unmatched. The CDR3 consists of 15 residues. Germline V gene sequence: CDR1 SGHAT, CDR2 FQNNGV. The CDR3 DNA reads as TGTGCCAGCAGCTCAGTGACTAGCGGGGGCTACGAGCAGTACTTC. Translated: CASSSVTSGGYEQYF. The full variable domain, in which reference TRBV11-2 and TRBJ2-7 provide the parts outside the CDR3, is EAGVAQSPRYKIIEKRQSVAFWCNPISGHATLYWYQQILGQGPKLLIQFQNNGVVDDSQLPKDRFSAERLKGVDSTLKIQPAKLEDSAVYLCASSSVTSGGYEQYFGPGTRLTVT.